These 7 T cell receptor beta chains were all obtained from the same sample, sequenced in a study of blood T cell repertoires in COVID-19. Sequencing used immunoSEQ multiplex PCR; TCRdb keeps in-frame clones, though not all of them. The table shows about half a million clones, with 75% to 90% occurring only once. The sequenced material came from peripheral blood. Receptors originate from a human donor in a cohort sampled during active COVID-19.

The V and J genes are TRBV28 and TRBJ2-7; 9 bases line up with TRBD2. The CDR3 extends over 16 amino acids. V shed 8 bases and J 4 bases; nucleotides not matched to a gene: 15. The germline V gene encodes CDR1 MDHEN and CDR2 SYDVKM. Here the CDR3 DNA reads TGTGCCAGCGGGGATGGGGGTGTAGCGGGAGTATACGAGCAGTACTTC. It yields the protein CASGDGGVAGVYEQYF.

The chain couples TRBV7-3 to TRBJ2-7; 8 bases match TRBD1. This CDR3 is built from 13 residues. The V gene end was trimmed by 4 bases and the J gene end by 6 bases; junction bases not matched to a gene: 5. Germline values: CDR1 SGHTA, CDR2 FQGTGA. The CDR3 loop is CASSSGTGREQYF. The CDR3, as DNA: TGTGCCAGCAGCTCCGGGACAGGCCGCGAGCAGTACTTC.

The chain couples TRBV6-5 to TRBJ2-7, with D perhaps matching TRBD1 (5 bases). The CDR3 length is 15 residues. Trimming took off 0 bases at V and 3 bases at J, with 12 bases between the two ends. CDR1 is MNHEY and CDR2 is SVGAGI in the germline V gene. CDR3 coding DNA: TGTGCCAGCAGTTACTCGACCAGGGTCCACTACGAGCAGTACTTC. Its translation is CASSYSTRVHYEQYF.

In the case of this clone: At the DNA level, this CDR3 is encoded by other sequences in the same sample as well. The chain joins TRBV28 to TRBJ1-5; weak D call: TRBD1 (5 bases). Germline V gives CDR1 MDHEN, CDR2 SYDVKM. The V end lost 5 bases, the J end lost 3 bases, and 11 bases lay between the germline ends. This CDR3 is 14 amino acids long. The chain's CDR3 is CASSLGGTNQPQHF. The CDR3 coding sequence is TGTGCCAGCAGTCTGGGGGGAACCAATCAGCCCCAGCATTTT.

The chain combines TRBV5-8 with TRBJ1-2; perhaps TRBD1 as D (5 bases). From germline, CDR1 is SGHTS and CDR2 YDEGEE. The V gene lost 6 bases and the J gene lost 4 bases, with 10 bases spanning the gap. CDR3 length: 12 residues. In nucleotides, the CDR3 is TGTGCCAGCACCGTTGACAGCTATGGCTACACCTTC. Its protein is CASTVDSYGYTF.

The genes are TRBV7-9 and TRBJ2-5, with TRBD1 as a possible D gene (6 bases). V was trimmed by 5 bases and J by 5 bases, leaving 12 bases between them. The CDR3 consists of 13 residues. The germline V gene has CDR1 SEHNR and CDR2 FQNEAQ (reference sequence). In DNA form, the CDR3 reads TGTGCCAGCAGCCCCGGGACATGGGAGACCCAGTACTTC. Its protein product is CASSPGTWETQYF.

V and J are TRBV7-2 and TRBJ1-2; D is unclear. The germline V and J ends were trimmed by 1 base and 1 base, with 13 bases remaining between them. The germline V gene encodes CDR1 SGHTA and CDR2 FQGNSA. This CDR3 spans 16 amino acids. DNA of the CDR3: TGTGCCAGCAGCTTAGGCGACTTGCTCTATAACTATGGCTACACCTTC. It specifies CASSLGDLLYNYGYTF.